The 9 T cell receptor beta chains below were found in one sample sequenced in a study of T cells expressing NK-cell markers. Each CDR3 protein gets one entry in TCRdb, which reprocessed the 5' RACE reads and gives no DNA. The sample table sets out 440,000 or so distinct CDR3 sequences. Sequenced material: blood T cells: a sorted CD56 or NKG2C T cell subset, CD4+ or CD8+ T cells, or bulk PBMC T cells (not recorded which). Every receptor here comes from a woman aged 18 to 75 in good health.

The gene calls are TRBV20-1 and TRBJ2-5; TCRdb's D call, TRBD2, is unchecked because there is no DNA. Germline V CDR1 and CDR2: DFQATT, SNEGSKA (reference sequence). The CDR3 sequence is 15 residues long. The CDR3 reads CSALPVSGSEETQYF.

V usage is TRBV4-2 and J usage is TRBJ1-3. The CDR3 length is 15 residues. CDR1 LGHNA and CDR2 YNFKEQ come from the germline V gene. The CDR3: CASSQAWGSRNTIYF.

The chain couples TRBV7-8 to TRBJ2-5; TCRdb designates TRBD1, a call that cannot be tested without DNA. The CDR3 has 15 amino acids. CDR1 is SGHVS, CDR2 FQNEAQ, per germline. The CDR3 loop is CASSLGDRPRETQYF.

The rearrangement links TRBV3-1 to TRBJ1-2. Germline V lookup: CDR1 LGHDT, CDR2 YNNKEL (reference sequence). The CDR3 has 12 amino acids. The CDR3 reads CASSQGSLSYTF.

This chain connects TRBV6-5 to TRBJ2-7; TCRdb's D gene call, TRBD2, goes unchecked for lack of DNA. This CDR3 spans 17 amino acids. CDR1 MNHEY and CDR2 SVGAGI come from the germline V gene. Here the CDR3 reads CASSYTGLAGAWYEQYF.

This chain uses TRBV12-3 or TRBV12-4 with TRBJ2-5. CDR3 length: 15 residues. The CDR3 is CASSLSDGDLETQYF.

J is TRBJ2-3 and V is TRBV15; checking the TCRdb D call of TRBD2 is not possible without DNA. In germline, CDR1 is LNHNV, CDR2 YYDKDF (reference sequence). This CDR3 is built from 16 residues. The CDR3 spells CATSSSSGRRVDTQYF.

The chain has TRBV7-2 and TRBJ2-3. This CDR3 is built from 13 residues. CDR1 SGHTA and CDR2 FQGNSA come from the germline V gene. CDR3 loop: CASSSLPGDTQYF.

The chain carries TRBV9 and TRBJ2-1; TCRdb's D gene call, TRBD1, goes unchecked for lack of DNA. Per germline, CDR1 SGDLS and CDR2 YYNGEE. The CDR3 has 13 amino acids. The CDR3 here is CASSPPIHNEQFF.